This TCR beta chain was identified during a study of cytomegalovirus exposure and HLA in healthy donors. Study results and caveats: TCR beta sequences reportedly predicted most subjects' HLA-A and HLA-B alleles accurately.

On this clone itself: Its target is not known.

Trimming stripped 0 bases from V and 0 bases from J, with 15 bases between. CDR1 is SGDLS, CDR2 YYNGEE, per germline. CDR3 length equals 18 residues. Although they were nominally healthy when sampled, donors likely had unrecorded immune exposures. A multiplex PCR was run with 60 Vbeta primers and 13 Jbeta primers. Clones were read by immunoSEQ multiplex PCR, and TCRdb kept only the in-frame ones, dropping some. This sample has 150,000 to 250,000 clones, with around 80% found just once. The clonotype originates from a man aged 25-45 years in good health and CMV-seronegative. V and J are TRBV9 and TRBJ2-2; TRBD2 might be the D (5 bases). Sequencing was carried out using PBMCs. CDR3 sequence (DNA): TGTGCCAGCAGCGTAGTTTCTTTGGACTTTGCGAACACCGGGGAGCTGTTTTTT. Encoded protein: CASSVVSLDFANTGELFF.